At least ten counts were recorded for the clone carrying this TCR beta chain. The data derive from a study of Graves' ophthalmopathy and Graves' hyperthyroidism. As the template, RNA transcripts were used to amplify TCR beta CDR3 regions. HTBI primers primed a first-round RT-PCR, and a second-round multiplex PCR followed. One entry per CDR3 protein results from TCRdb running MiXCR on the multiplex PCR reads. Of roughly 700,000 distinct CDR3 sequences listed, about 44% are singletons. The CDR3 extends over 14 amino acids. Germline V gene lookup returns CDR1 ENHRY and CDR2 SYGVKD. J gave up 6 bases and V 4 bases, and 6 bases lay outside the gene matches. Certain patients were not enrolled. These were patients with other autoimmune diseases, uncontrolled infections, pregnancy or lactation. Serum thyroxine and TRAb, along with clinical symptoms, thyroid ultrasound and orbital computed tomography, were what diagnosis relied on.

V usage is TRBV10-3 and J usage is TRBJ2-7; 10 positions agree with TRBD2. Material: peripheral blood. This TCR came from an adult man with Graves' ophthalmopathy. The CDR3 loop reads CAISVAGGLIEQYF. The CDR3 nucleotides read TGTGCCATCAGTGTAGCGGGGGGCCTAATCGAGCAGTACTTC.